This T cell receptor (beta chain) was retrieved from a study of shared clonotypes between healthy human individuals. Naive CD4+ cells were CD45RA-selected; the remaining cells were memory. Assay: immunoSEQ multiplex PCR; the TCRdb copy retains only in-frame clones and omits some. The data hold about a million clones, with approximately 70% observed a single time. The receptor was derived from a man younger than 30 in good health. Input material: memory CD4+ T cells sorted from blood. Subset given: CD45RA-negative fraction.

Here the CDR3 reads CASSLQGKVGQPQHF. The CDR3 DNA reads TGTGCCAGCAGTCTACAGGGGAAGGTTGGACAGCCCCAGCATTTT. The chain uses TRBV7-9 and TRBJ1-5; TRBD1 matches 7 bases. V lost 6 bases and J lost 7; bases outside the gene matches: 12. Germline V CDR1 and CDR2: SEHNR, FQNEAQ (reference sequence). The CDR3 contains 15 residues.